Below, 20 T cell receptor beta chains from the same sample are listed, as sequenced in a study of cytomegalovirus exposure and HLA in healthy donors. The PCR had 60 Vbeta and 13 Jbeta primers. Measured with immunoSEQ multiplex PCR; TCRdb has only the in-frame clones, and not every one. The sample comprises some 110,000 clones, 77% of which are singletons, and 13% rests with the top ten. The source material was PBMCs. The source of these receptors is a middle-aged woman in good health and CMV-seropositive.

The rearrangement uses TRBV11-2 and TRBJ1-2; 9 bases agree with TRBD1. The germline V gene has CDR1 SGHAT and CDR2 FQNNGV. The junction had 5 bases not matched to a gene; V was cut back by 5 bases and J by 7 bases. The CDR3 sequence is 13 residues long. CDR3 sequence (DNA): TGTGCCAGCAGCAGCCGGGACAGGGTTGGCTACACCTTC. Residues: CASSSRDRVGYTF.

This clone was found once. The chain carries TRBV7-9 and TRBJ1-1; TRBD1 agrees at 7 bases. V trimming: 5 bases; J trimming: 7 bases; junction bases outside the gene matches: 10. CDR1 SEHNR and CDR2 FQNEAQ come from the germline V gene (reference sequence). There are 14 residues in the CDR3. The CDR3 nucleotides are TGTGCCAGCAGCAACCCGACAGGGTCTATTGAAGCTTTCTTT. This codes for CASSNPTGSIEAFF.

The rearrangement joins TRBV7-3 to TRBJ1-1; the match to TRBD1 covers 10 bases. Germline V lookup: CDR1 SGHTA, CDR2 FQGTGA. CDR3 length: 16 residues. V shed 2 bases and J 5 bases; nucleotides not matched to a gene: 8. The CDR3 region is CASSLRGDRGGTEAFF. CDR3 bases: TGTGCCAGCAGCTTACGGGGGGACAGGGGCGGAACTGAAGCTTTCTTT.

This sequence joins TRBV19 and TRBJ1-5; a possible D gene is TRBD1 (5 bases). Germline V lookup: CDR1 LNHDA, CDR2 SQIVND (reference sequence). There are 15 residues in the CDR3. With 5 bases removed from V and 5 bases from J, the gap between germline ends came to 16 bases. The CDR3 reads CASSPPPGRDQPQHF. The CDR3 nucleotides read TGTGCCAGTAGTCCCCCCCCAGGGCGAGATCAGCCCCAGCATTTT. The entire variable domain, with the rest obtained from reference TRBV19 and TRBJ1-5, is as follows: DGGITQSPKYLFRKEGQNVTLSCEQNLNHDAMYWYRQDPGQGLRLIYYSQIVNDFQKGDIAEGYSVSREKKESFPLTVTSAQKNPTAFYLCASSPPPGRDQPQHFGDGTRLSIL.

This clone was detected a few times. The junction differs from germline at one of its ends, possibly a read error. The chain recombines TRBV27 with TRBJ2-4; 8 bases match TRBD1. The CDR3 covers 14 residues. Germline V gene lookup returns CDR1 MNHEY and CDR2 SMNVEV (reference sequence). For the CDR3, the DNA is TGTGCCAGCAGTCCGGACAGGGCCACAAACATTCAGTACTTC. Translating gives CASSPDRATNIQYF.

In regard to this clone: This same CDR3 is encoded by further DNA sequences in the sample. This chain links TRBV27 with TRBJ1-1; D possibly corresponds to TRBD1 (6 bases). Trimming cost V 3 bases and J 1 base, with 6 bases left between them. The germline gives CDR1 MNHEY, CDR2 SMNVEV (reference sequence). CDR3 length: 13 amino acids. CDR3 bases: TGTGCCAGCAGTTTGACAGGGAACACTGAAGCTTTCTTT. Translation gives CASSLTGNTEAFF.

V and J are TRBV7-9 and TRBJ2-1; D gene ambiguous. Germline CDR1 SEHNR, CDR2 FQNEAQ (reference sequence). The CDR3 totals 15 residues. Trimming stripped 0 bases from V and 8 bases from J, with 14 bases between. The CDR3 loop reads CASSLALMSLDEQFF. The DNA for the CDR3 is TGTGCCAGCAGCTTAGCGCTAATGAGTCTGGATGAGCAGTTCTTC.

As DNA, the CDR3 is TGTGCCAGCAGTTCTAGCGGGATTTACCACGAGCAGTACTTC. Encoded protein: CASSSSGIYHEQYF. This sequence joins TRBV28 and TRBJ2-7, with 9 bases identical to TRBD2. V gave up 4 bases and J gave up 5 bases; unmatched junction bases: 6. This CDR3 has 14 amino acids. Germline V gene sequence: CDR1 MDHEN, CDR2 SYDVKM.

The J gene is TRBJ2-7, the V gene TRBV27; 7 nucleotides align to TRBD1. The CDR3 contains 16 residues. J gave up 4 bases and V 4 bases, and 13 bases lay outside the gene matches. The germline V gene encodes CDR1 MNHEY and CDR2 SMNVEV (reference sequence). This CDR3 reads CASSSVLGGQLYEQYF. In DNA form, the CDR3 reads TGTGCCAGCAGTTCCGTTTTAGGGGGACAGCTGTACGAGCAGTACTTC.

J is TRBJ1-1 and V is TRBV19; 7 nucleotides match TRBD1. This CDR3 spans 13 amino acids. V dropped 3 bases and J dropped 5; count of bases not matched to a gene: 3. Per the germline V gene, CDR1 is LNHDA and CDR2 is SQIVND (reference sequence). CDR3 sequence reads: CASSITGETEAFF. CDR3 sequence (DNA): TGTGCCAGTAGTATTACAGGGGAGACTGAAGCTTTCTTT.

This clone showed up just once. The J gene is TRBJ1-2, the V gene TRBV5-6; perhaps TRBD1 as D (6 bases). Trimming took 4 bases from V and 6 from J, leaving 16 bases between them. The CDR3 has 14 residues. From germline, CDR1 is SGHDT and CDR2 YYEEEE. Here the CDR3 DNA reads TGTGCCAGCAGCACACCTACAGGGAGAGATGGCTACACCTTC. This encodes CASSTPTGRDGYTF.

The rearrangement joins TRBV5-4 to TRBJ2-1; TRBD1 matches at 11 bases. In germline, CDR1 is SGHNT, CDR2 YYREEE (reference sequence). Germline trimming cut 3 bases from V and 9 bases from J; bases unmatched to any gene: 5. This CDR3 has 14 amino acids. The CDR3 nucleotides read TGTGCCAGCAGCTGGGACAGGGGGTCCGCTGAGCAGTTCTTC. This encodes CASSWDRGSAEQFF.

The V and J genes are TRBV19 and TRBJ1-2; 7 positions agree with TRBD1. In germline, CDR1 is LNHDA, CDR2 SQIVND (reference sequence). This CDR3 has 14 residues. Trimming removed 6 bases from V and 0 bases from J; junction bases left unmatched: 4. For the CDR3, the DNA is TGTGCCAGTAGACGACAGGGAGCTAACTATGGCTACACCTTC. The encoded protein is CASRRQGANYGYTF.

The chain has TRBV11-2 and TRBJ2-3, with 7 bases lining up with TRBD2. V gave up 5 bases and J gave up 2 bases; unmatched junction bases: 7. This CDR3 comprises 15 residues. Germline V gene lookup returns CDR1 SGHAT and CDR2 FQNNGV. CDR3 region: CASSPGTTFTDTQYF. In DNA, the CDR3 is TGTGCCAGCAGCCCCGGGACTACATTCACAGATACGCAGTATTTT.

The CDR3 region has the DNA TGTGCCAGCAGCTTAGCAGGGGGGTTGAACACTGAAGCTTTCTTT. Protein: CASSLAGGLNTEAFF. The V and J genes are TRBV11-2 and TRBJ1-1; 7 nucleotides agree with TRBD1. CDR1 and CDR2 (germline): SGHAT, FQNNGV. The CDR3 length is 15 residues. V lost 1 base to trimming and J lost 0 bases; unmatched junction nucleotides: 2.

The chain joins TRBV19 to TRBJ1-1; 7 bases line up with TRBD1. From germline, CDR1 is LNHDA and CDR2 SQIVND (reference sequence). CDR3 length equals 14 residues. V lost 3 bases, J lost 5 bases, and 6 bases stayed unmatched. CDR3 residues: CASSIDRELTEAFF. The CDR3 DNA reads as TGTGCCAGTAGTATTGACAGGGAGCTTACTGAAGCTTTCTTT.

The rearrangement joins TRBV19 to TRBJ2-7; D possibly corresponds to TRBD2 (5 bases). Germline V CDR1 and CDR2: LNHDA, SQIVND (reference sequence). V gave up 5 bases and J gave up 5 bases, with 16 bases separating them. The CDR3 is made up of 14 amino acids. This chain's CDR3 is CASSDTSSVDEQYF. The CDR3 DNA reads as TGTGCCAGTAGTGACACTAGTTCGGTGGACGAGCAGTACTTC.

The chain uses TRBV6-4 and TRBJ2-3, with a tentative D call TRBD2 (5 bases). From germline, CDR1 is MRHNA and CDR2 SNTAGT. The CDR3 runs 13 residues. V lost 6 bases and J 1 base, leaving 8 bases between the germline ends. CDR3 sequence (DNA): TGTGCCAGCAGGGATAGCGGCACAGATACGCAGTATTTT. Residues: CASRDSGTDTQYF.

The chain couples TRBV9 to TRBJ2-3; possibly TRBD2 for D (6 bases). This CDR3 is 17 amino acids long. V was pared by 3 bases and J by 6 bases, with 23 bases between. Germline CDR1 and CDR2: SGDLS and YYNGEE. Here the CDR3 DNA reads TGTGCCAGCAGCGAGAGAGGAATGGCGGGAACGGCGGATACGCAGTATTTT. This translates into CASSERGMAGTADTQYF.

The chain recombines TRBV9 with TRBJ2-7; tentative D call: TRBD1 (5 bases). The CDR3 is 13 amino acids. Germline V gives CDR1 SGDLS, CDR2 YYNGEE. V shed 3 bases and J shed 3 bases, with 10 bases lying between them. This chain's CDR3 is CASSATGGYEQYF. The CDR3 DNA sequence: TGTGCCAGCAGCGCTACAGGTGGCTACGAGCAGTACTTC.